The 10 T cell receptor beta chains listed next were all sequenced from one sample in a study of T-cell reconstitution after alpha-beta-depleted transplantation in children. Unique molecular identifiers featured in how the TCRbeta library was prepared. TCRdb independently ran MiXCR on the PCR reads; one entry per CDR3 protein. The sample records 300,000 to 400,000 distinct CDR3 sequences, over 20% being singletons. The source material was PBMCs, mostly from graft donor cells, sampled 180 days after TCRalphabeta/CD19-depleted stem cell transplant. All receptors derive from a male patient younger than 18 who had a stem cell transplant for acute lymphoblastic leukemia, so the T cells may come from the graft donor.

This clonotype was counted between two and nine times. The chain employs TRBV18 and TRBJ2-7; D is unclear. Germline V gives CDR1 KGHSH, CDR2 LQKENI. This CDR3 has 15 residues. V lost 0 bases and J 3 bases, leaving 12 bases between the germline ends. The CDR3 loop is CASSPPMRPLYEQYF. CDR3 sequence (DNA): TGTGCCAGCTCACCACCCATGAGACCCCTCTACGAGCAGTACTTC. The full variable domain, completed using reference TRBV18 and TRBJ2-7, is NAGVMQNPRHLVRRRGQEARLRCSPMKGHSHVYWYRQLPEEGLKFMVYLQKENIIDESGMPKERFSAEFPKEGPSILRIQQVVRGDSAAYFCASSPPMRPLYEQYFGPGTRLTVT.

This clonotype was observed a handful of times. The genes are TRBV3-1 and TRBJ1-5; weak D call: TRBD1 (5 bases). The V end was cut by 3 bases, the J end by 3 bases, with 9 bases between. The germline CDR1 and CDR2 sequences are LGHDT and YNNKEL (reference sequence). This CDR3 is 14 amino acids long. CDR3 protein: CASSHGGFNQPQHF. The CDR3 DNA is TGTGCCAGCAGCCACGGGGGATTCAATCAGCCCCAGCATTTT. Full variable domain (remainder filled in from reference TRBV3-1 and TRBJ1-5): DTAVSQTPKYLVTQMGNDKSIKCEQNLGHDTMYWYKQDSKKFLKIMFSYNNKELIINETVPNRFSPKSPDKAHLNLHINSLELGDSAVYFCASSHGGFNQPQHFGDGTRLSIL.

The chain has TRBV9 and TRBJ1-1, with 11 bases fitting TRBD1. The CDR3 sequence is 18 residues long. Germline trimming cut 0 bases from V and 1 base from J; bases unmatched to any gene: 8. CDR1 SGDLS and CDR2 YYNGEE come from the germline V gene. CDR3 bases: TGTGCCAGCAGCGTAGAACCGGGACAGGGGGACTCGAACACTGAAGCTTTCTTT. Residues: CASSVEPGQGDSNTEAFF.

This chain links TRBV18 with TRBJ2-7; D gene uncertain. The CDR3 runs to 13 residues. The germline V gene encodes CDR1 KGHSH and CDR2 LQKENI. Trimming removed 3 bases from V and 2 bases from J, with 8 bases in between. CDR3 in DNA: TGTGCCAGCTCACCGGCAGTCGCCTACGAGCAGTACTTC. This encodes CASSPAVAYEQYF.

V usage is TRBV24-1 and J usage is TRBJ2-1; D uncertain. The CDR3 sequence is 16 residues long. Between the trimmed V and J ends, which lost 4 bases and 5 bases, there was a span of 17 bases. CDR1 KGHDR and CDR2 SFDVKD come from the germline V gene. CDR3 nucleotides: TGTGCCACCAGTGACTCTGACATCTCAAGGGACAATGAGCAGTTCTTC. Protein product: CATSDSDISRDNEQFF.

The genes are TRBV25-1 and TRBJ2-1, with D hard to call. Trimming cost V 4 bases and J 0 bases, with 10 bases left between them. CDR1 is MGHDK, CDR2 SYGVNS, per germline. The CDR3 has 15 residues. Here the CDR3 reads CASSGRLFSYNEQFF. CDR3 nucleotides: TGTGCCAGCAGTGGACGGCTCTTCTCCTACAATGAGCAGTTCTTC.

Comments on this clonotype: A read error may account for a junction end that differs from germline. The V gene is TRBV4-1, the J gene TRBJ2-7; 9 positions agree with TRBD2. The germline V gene has CDR1 MGHRA and CDR2 YSYEKL. The CDR3 loop spans 16 amino acids. The CDR3 region has the DNA TGCGCCAGCAGCCAAGATTGGCGGGAGGGAGACTACGGGCAGTACTTC. Protein: CASSQDWREGDYGQYF.

The rearrangement links TRBV12-3 or TRBV12-4 to TRBJ2-7; 8 positions match TRBD2. V lost 2 bases and J lost 6; bases outside the gene matches: 9. The CDR3 contains 15 residues. The CDR3 bases are TGTGCCAGCAGTTTAATAACGGGAGGGCCGAGCGAGCAGTACTTC. Amino acids: CASSLITGGPSEQYF.

This clonotype turned up a few times. The J gene is TRBJ1-5, the V gene TRBV15; D gene ambiguous. The germline CDR1 and CDR2 sequences are LNHNV and YYDKDF (reference sequence). The CDR3 loop spans 18 amino acids. V dropped 0 bases and J dropped 2 bases, with 17 bases sitting between them. This CDR3 is CATSRDYRLRARNQPQHF. The CDR3, as DNA: TGTGCCACCAGCAGAGATTATCGCCTTAGGGCCCGCAATCAGCCCCAGCATTTT.

This clonotype was observed a handful of times. The rearrangement uses TRBV5-5 and TRBJ2-3; TRBD1 matches 8 bases. The CDR3 sequence is 15 residues long. V trimming: 4 bases; J trimming: 0 bases; junction bases outside the gene matches: 4. Germline values: CDR1 SGHKS, CDR2 YYEKEE (reference sequence). CDR3 sequence reads: CASSQGAYSTDTQYF. The CDR3 DNA reads TGTGCCAGCAGCCAGGGGGCTTATAGCACAGATACGCAGTATTTT. The full variable domain, with the rest looked up from reference TRBV5-5 and TRBJ2-3, is DAGVTQSPTHLIKTRGQQVTLRCSPISGHKSVSWYQQVLGQGPQFIFQYYEKEERGRGNFPDRFSARQFPNYSSELNVNALLLGDSALYLCASSQGAYSTDTQYFGPGTRLTVL.